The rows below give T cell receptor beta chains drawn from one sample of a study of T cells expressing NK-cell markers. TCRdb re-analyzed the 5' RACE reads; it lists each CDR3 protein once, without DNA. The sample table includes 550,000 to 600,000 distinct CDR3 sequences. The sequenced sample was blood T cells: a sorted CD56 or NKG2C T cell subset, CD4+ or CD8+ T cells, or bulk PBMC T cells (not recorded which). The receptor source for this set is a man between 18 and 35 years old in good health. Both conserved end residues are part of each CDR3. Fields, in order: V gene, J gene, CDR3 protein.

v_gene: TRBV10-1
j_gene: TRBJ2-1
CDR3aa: CASSESIRLASYNEQFF

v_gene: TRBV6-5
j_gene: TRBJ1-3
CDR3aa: CAGGPRSGNTIYF

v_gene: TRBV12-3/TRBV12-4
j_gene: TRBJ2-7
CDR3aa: CASSSSGVDVYEQYF

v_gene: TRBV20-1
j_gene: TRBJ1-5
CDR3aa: CSARGGQLQPQHF

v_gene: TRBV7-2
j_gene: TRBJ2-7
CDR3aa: CASSEIREAPSYEQYF

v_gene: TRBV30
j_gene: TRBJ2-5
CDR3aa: CAWSVRWREGETQYF

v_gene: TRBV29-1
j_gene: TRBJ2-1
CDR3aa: CSVQGSHWEQFF

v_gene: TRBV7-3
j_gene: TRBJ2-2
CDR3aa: CASSASNHRTGELFF

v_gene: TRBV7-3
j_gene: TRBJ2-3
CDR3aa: CASSPEAGGPTDTQYF

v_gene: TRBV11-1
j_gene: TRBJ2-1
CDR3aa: CASSSRSGRSYNEQFF

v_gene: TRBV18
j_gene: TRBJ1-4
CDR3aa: CASSPPSGREKLFF

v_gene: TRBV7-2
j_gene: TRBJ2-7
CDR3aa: CASSSKGVGGPPYEQYF

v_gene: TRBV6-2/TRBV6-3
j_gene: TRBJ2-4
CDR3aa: CASSPQTSIQYF

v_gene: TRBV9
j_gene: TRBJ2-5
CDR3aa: CASSAWTSGRLETQYF

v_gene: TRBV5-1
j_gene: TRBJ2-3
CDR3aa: CASSYYPGRGADTQYF

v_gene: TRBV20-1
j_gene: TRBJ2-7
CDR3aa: CSARGRDRSPYEQYF

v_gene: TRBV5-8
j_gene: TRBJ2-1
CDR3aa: CASSLVLAALAGNEQFF

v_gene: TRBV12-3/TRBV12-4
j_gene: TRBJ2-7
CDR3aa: CASSLGQGIPLSSYEQYF

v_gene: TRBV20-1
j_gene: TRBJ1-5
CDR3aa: CSASHLQEYSNQPQHF

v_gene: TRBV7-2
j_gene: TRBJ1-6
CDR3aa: CASSFGGSYSPLHF

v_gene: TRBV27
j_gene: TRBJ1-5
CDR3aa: CASSLYGTGFNSNQPQHF

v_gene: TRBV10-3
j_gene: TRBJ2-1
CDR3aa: CAIRDSAIDEQFF

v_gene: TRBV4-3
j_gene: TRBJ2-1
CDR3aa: CASSQDITSGSGLAYNEQFF

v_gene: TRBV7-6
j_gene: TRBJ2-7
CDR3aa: CASSSTTGNEQYF

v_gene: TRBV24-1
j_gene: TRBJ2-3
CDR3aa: CATSGSGASTDTQYF

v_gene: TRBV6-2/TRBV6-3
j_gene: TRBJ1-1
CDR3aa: CASSYSYFKIGAFF

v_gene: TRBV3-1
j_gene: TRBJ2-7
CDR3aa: CASSQLGASGGLEQYF